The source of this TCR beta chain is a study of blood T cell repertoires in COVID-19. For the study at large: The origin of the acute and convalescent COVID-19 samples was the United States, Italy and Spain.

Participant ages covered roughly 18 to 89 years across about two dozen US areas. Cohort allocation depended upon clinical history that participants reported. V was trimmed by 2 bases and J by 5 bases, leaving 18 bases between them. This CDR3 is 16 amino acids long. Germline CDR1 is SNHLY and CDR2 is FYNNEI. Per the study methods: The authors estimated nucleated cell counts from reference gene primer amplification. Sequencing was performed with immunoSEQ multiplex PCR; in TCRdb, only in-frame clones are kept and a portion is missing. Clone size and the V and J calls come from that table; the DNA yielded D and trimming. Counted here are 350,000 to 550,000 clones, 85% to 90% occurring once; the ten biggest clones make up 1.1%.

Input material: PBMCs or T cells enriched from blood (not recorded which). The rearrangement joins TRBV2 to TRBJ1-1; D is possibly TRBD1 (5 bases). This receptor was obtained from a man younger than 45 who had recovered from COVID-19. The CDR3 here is CASSEPGTGGWTEAFF. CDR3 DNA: TGTGCCAGCAGTGAACCCGGGACTGGGGGGTGGACTGAAGCTTTCTTT.